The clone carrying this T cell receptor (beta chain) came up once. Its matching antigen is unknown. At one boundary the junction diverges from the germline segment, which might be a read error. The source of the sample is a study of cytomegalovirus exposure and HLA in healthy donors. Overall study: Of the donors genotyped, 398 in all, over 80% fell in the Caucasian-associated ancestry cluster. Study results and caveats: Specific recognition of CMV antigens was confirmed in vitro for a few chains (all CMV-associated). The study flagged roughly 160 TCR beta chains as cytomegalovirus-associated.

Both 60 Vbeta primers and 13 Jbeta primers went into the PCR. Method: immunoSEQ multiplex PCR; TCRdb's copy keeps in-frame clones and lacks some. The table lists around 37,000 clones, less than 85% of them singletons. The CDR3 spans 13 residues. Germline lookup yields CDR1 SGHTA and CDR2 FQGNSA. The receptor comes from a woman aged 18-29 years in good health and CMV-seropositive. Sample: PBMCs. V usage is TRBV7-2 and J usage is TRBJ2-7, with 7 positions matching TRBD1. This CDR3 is CASRLVGQQEQYF. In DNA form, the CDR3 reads TGTGCCAGCAGGTTAGTGGGACAGCAAGAGCAGTACTTC.